Listed below are T cell receptor beta chains from one sample, sequenced in a study of control samples from healthy donors and cancer patients. The protocol was immunoSEQ multiplex PCR, while the TCRdb copy is restricted to in-frame clones and leaves out a portion. Among around 130,000 clones, more than 70% were seen once, and the ten largest hold roughly 43%. The sample was blood. Receptor source: a man over 45 in good health. The CDR3 runs from the conserved cysteine through the conserved F or W. A D gene is named only where the DNA matches it firmly. Clone size is not always given. Where it is, it says once, few, many or a class for expanded clones.

d_call: .; j_call: TRBJ2-7; clone_size: .; v_call: TRBV7-9; cdr3_aa: CASSTRDNSYEQYF; cdr3_nt: TGTGCCAGCAGCACTCGGGACAACTCCTACGAGCAGTACTTC
d_call: TRBD1; j_call: TRBJ1-3; clone_size: .; v_call: TRBV7-8; cdr3_aa: CASSLDGTAFSGNTIYF; cdr3_nt: TGTGCCAGCAGCTTAGATGGGACAGCCTTCTCTGGAAACACCATATATTTT
d_call: .; j_call: TRBJ1-6; clone_size: .; v_call: TRBV2; cdr3_aa: CASTEQGYNSPLHF; cdr3_nt: TGTGCCAGCACCGAGCAGGGTTATAATTCACCCCTCCACTTT
d_call: .; j_call: TRBJ1-5; clone_size: once; v_call: TRBV13; cdr3_aa: CASSLGGPNQPQHF; cdr3_nt: TGTGCCAGCAGCTTAGGGGGCCCTAATCAGCCCCAGCATTTT
d_call: .; j_call: TRBJ1-3; clone_size: few; v_call: TRBV3-1/TRBV3-2; cdr3_aa: CASSEAGTSGNTIYF; cdr3_nt: TGTGCCAGCAGCGAAGCGGGGACCTCTGGAAACACCATATATTTT
d_call: TRBD1; j_call: TRBJ2-5; clone_size: .; v_call: TRBV18; cdr3_aa: CASSPIVRQGSSGETQYF; cdr3_nt: TGTGCCAGCTCACCGATTGTAAGACAGGGGTCGAGCGGGGAGACCCAGTACTTC
d_call: .; j_call: TRBJ2-7; clone_size: once; v_call: TRBV6-6; cdr3_aa: CASEGVLGYEQYF; cdr3_nt: TGTGCCAGCGAGGGTGTTTTGGGATACGAGCAGTACTTC
d_call: .; j_call: TRBJ2-3; clone_size: .; v_call: TRBV6-5; cdr3_aa: CASSYSGEITDTQYF; cdr3_nt: TGTGCCAGCAGTTACTCTGGAGAAATCACAGATACGCAGTATTTT
d_call: .; j_call: TRBJ2-1; clone_size: few; v_call: TRBV13; cdr3_aa: CASRSLGEQFF; cdr3_nt: TGTGCCAGCAGGTCCCTCGGTGAGCAGTTCTTC
d_call: TRBD1; j_call: TRBJ1-1; clone_size: .; v_call: TRBV9; cdr3_aa: CASSATGGNEAFF; cdr3_nt: TGTGCCAGCAGCGCAACAGGGGGTAATGAAGCTTTCTTT
d_call: TRBD1; j_call: TRBJ2-7; clone_size: .; v_call: TRBV6-5; cdr3_aa: CASGRQGVYEQYF; cdr3_nt: TGTGCCAGCGGAAGACAGGGGGTCTACGAGCAGTACTTC
d_call: .; j_call: TRBJ2-1; clone_size: once; v_call: TRBV29-1; cdr3_aa: CSVEDFSYEQFF; cdr3_nt: TGCAGCGTTGAAGACTTTTCCTATGAGCAGTTCTTC
d_call: .; j_call: TRBJ1-1; clone_size: few; v_call: TRBV7-2; cdr3_aa: CASSLVLRDTEAFF; cdr3_nt: TGTGCCAGCAGCTTAGTCTTGAGGGACACTGAAGCTTTCTTT
d_call: TRBD1; j_call: TRBJ2-7; clone_size: .; v_call: TRBV19; cdr3_aa: CASRPGTGGGTYEQYF; cdr3_nt: TGTGCCAGTAGGCCTGGGACAGGGGGCGGCACCTACGAGCAGTACTTC
d_call: TRBD1; j_call: TRBJ1-2; clone_size: .; v_call: TRBV3-1/TRBV3-2; cdr3_aa: CASSPGTALSNYGYTF; cdr3_nt: TGTGCCAGCAGCCCCGGGACAGCCTTAAGTAACTATGGCTACACCTTC
d_call: .; j_call: TRBJ1-2; clone_size: once; v_call: TRBV19; cdr3_aa: CASSPTGRSYGYTF; cdr3_nt: TGTGCCAGTAGTCCGACCGGGAGGAGCTATGGCTACACCTTC
d_call: .; j_call: TRBJ2-1; clone_size: .; v_call: TRBV10-3; cdr3_aa: CAITGLSNEQFF; cdr3_nt: TGTGCCATCACCGGACTATCCAATGAGCAGTTCTTC
d_call: TRBD1; j_call: TRBJ2-2; clone_size: .; v_call: TRBV6-1; cdr3_aa: CASSETGAYTGELFF; cdr3_nt: TGTGCCAGCAGTGAAACAGGGGCTTACACCGGGGAGCTGTTTTTT
d_call: .; j_call: TRBJ2-7; clone_size: .; v_call: TRBV5-1; cdr3_aa: CASSLSGVHEQYF; cdr3_nt: TGCGCCAGCAGCTTGTCGGGGGTCCACGAGCAGTACTTC
d_call: TRBD1; j_call: TRBJ1-2; clone_size: .; v_call: TRBV3-1/TRBV3-2; cdr3_aa: CASKQGAGGYTF; cdr3_nt: TGTGCCAGCAAACAGGGGGCAGGGGGCTACACCTTC
d_call: .; j_call: TRBJ2-5; clone_size: .; v_call: TRBV12-3/TRBV12-4; cdr3_aa: CASSLGGPETQYF; cdr3_nt: TGTGCCAGCAGTTTAGGGGGGCCGGAGACCCAGTACTTC
d_call: .; j_call: TRBJ1-2; clone_size: .; v_call: TRBV25-1; cdr3_aa: CASSEYLSYTF; cdr3_nt: TGTGCCAGCAGTGAATACTTGTCCTACACCTTC
d_call: TRBD2; j_call: TRBJ2-3; clone_size: .; v_call: TRBV7-8; cdr3_aa: CASSLVASGGSSTDTQYF; cdr3_nt: TGTGCCAGCAGCTTAGTGGCTAGCGGGGGATCTAGCACAGATACGCAGTATTTT
d_call: .; j_call: TRBJ1-6; clone_size: few; v_call: TRBV7-8; cdr3_aa: CASSLPNSPLHF; cdr3_nt: TGTGCCAGCAGCTTACCGAATTCACCCCTCCACTTT
d_call: TRBD2; j_call: TRBJ2-5; clone_size: .; v_call: TRBV5-1; cdr3_aa: CASRSTSSQETQYF; cdr3_nt: TGCGCCAGCAGGTCGACTAGCAGCCAAGAGACCCAGTACTTC
d_call: .; j_call: TRBJ2-1; clone_size: .; v_call: TRBV6-5; cdr3_aa: CASSNVQVGNDEQFF; cdr3_nt: TGTGCCAGCAGTAACGTACAGGTCGGAAATGATGAGCAGTTCTTC
d_call: TRBD1; j_call: TRBJ2-3; clone_size: .; v_call: TRBV19; cdr3_aa: CASSPLGQGRRDTQYF; cdr3_nt: TGTGCCAGTAGTCCACTGGGACAGGGACGTAGAGATACGCAGTATTTT
d_call: TRBD1; j_call: TRBJ1-4; clone_size: .; v_call: TRBV5-1; cdr3_aa: CASRVSGTDNEKLFF; cdr3_nt: TGCGCCAGCCGGGTCTCCGGGACAGACAATGAAAAACTGTTTTTT
d_call: .; j_call: TRBJ1-1; clone_size: .; v_call: TRBV29-1; cdr3_aa: CSVFTPEAFF; cdr3_nt: TGCAGCGTCTTCACCCCCGAAGCTTTCTTT
d_call: .; j_call: TRBJ1-2; clone_size: .; v_call: TRBV28; cdr3_aa: CASSPGPGGYTF; cdr3_nt: TGTGCCAGCAGTCCAGGACCGGGGGGCTACACCTTC
d_call: .; j_call: TRBJ1-6; clone_size: .; v_call: TRBV2; cdr3_aa: CASSLDSQDNSPLHF; cdr3_nt: TGTGCCAGCAGTTTGGACAGTCAGGATAATTCACCCCTCCACTTT
d_call: TRBD1; j_call: TRBJ2-7; clone_size: .; v_call: TRBV10-3; cdr3_aa: CAISEPGTGAYEQYF; cdr3_nt: TGTGCCATCAGTGAACCCGGGACAGGGGCATACGAGCAGTACTTC
d_call: TRBD2; j_call: TRBJ2-7; clone_size: .; v_call: TRBV7-9; cdr3_aa: CASSLGTSGGSSYEQYF; cdr3_nt: TGTGCCAGCAGCTTGGGGACTAGCGGGGGAAGCTCCTACGAGCAGTACTTC
d_call: .; j_call: TRBJ2-7; clone_size: .; v_call: TRBV27; cdr3_aa: CASSLQWGRGTYEQYF; cdr3_nt: TGTGCCAGCAGTTTACAGTGGGGCAGGGGAACCTACGAGCAGTACTTC
d_call: .; j_call: TRBJ1-2; clone_size: .; v_call: TRBV11-2; cdr3_aa: CASSFPGRHYGYTF; cdr3_nt: TGTGCCAGCAGCTTTCCCGGCCGGCACTATGGCTACACCTTC
d_call: .; j_call: TRBJ2-1; clone_size: .; v_call: TRBV2; cdr3_aa: CASSEALLMGDEQFF; cdr3_nt: TGTGCCAGCAGTGAAGCGCTTCTTATGGGTGATGAGCAGTTCTTC
d_call: .; j_call: TRBJ1-1; clone_size: .; v_call: TRBV3-1/TRBV3-2; cdr3_aa: CASSPPVGNTEAFF; cdr3_nt: TGTGCCAGCAGCCCCCCCGTTGGGAACACTGAAGCTTTCTTT
d_call: .; j_call: TRBJ2-7; clone_size: .; v_call: TRBV19; cdr3_aa: CASSIYTGSNEQYF; cdr3_nt: TGTGCCAGTAGTATCTATACAGGTTCCAACGAGCAGTACTTC
d_call: .; j_call: TRBJ1-1; clone_size: .; v_call: TRBV30; cdr3_aa: CAWRLYRDNTEAFF; cdr3_nt: TGTGCCTGGAGGCTATACCGGGATAACACTGAAGCTTTCTTT
d_call: .; j_call: TRBJ2-1; clone_size: .; v_call: TRBV11-2; cdr3_aa: CASTLSGPREQFF; cdr3_nt: TGTGCCAGCACCCTTAGTGGGCCTCGTGAGCAGTTCTTC
d_call: .; j_call: TRBJ2-7; clone_size: .; v_call: TRBV4-3; cdr3_aa: CASNRQGSSYEQYF; cdr3_nt: TGCGCCAGCAACCGGCAGGGTTCCTCCTACGAGCAGTACTTC
d_call: .; j_call: TRBJ1-4; clone_size: .; v_call: TRBV12-5; cdr3_aa: CASGLGINEKLFF; cdr3_nt: TGTGCTAGTGGTTTGGGGATTAATGAAAAACTGTTTTTT
d_call: TRBD1; j_call: TRBJ1-2; clone_size: .; v_call: TRBV2; cdr3_aa: CASMDRGNYGYTF; cdr3_nt: TGTGCCAGCATGGACAGGGGTAACTATGGCTACACCTTC
d_call: .; j_call: TRBJ1-3; clone_size: .; v_call: TRBV30; cdr3_aa: CAWRGVGNTIYF; cdr3_nt: TGTGCCTGGAGGGGGGTTGGAAACACCATATATTTT
d_call: .; j_call: TRBJ1-5; clone_size: .; v_call: TRBV6-5; cdr3_aa: CASSYSTLQPQHF; cdr3_nt: TGTGCCAGCAGTTACTCCACACTGCAGCCCCAGCATTTT
d_call: .; j_call: TRBJ1-1; clone_size: .; v_call: TRBV11-2; cdr3_aa: CASSPTGTEAFF; cdr3_nt: TGTGCCAGCAGCCCAACCGGGACAGAAGCTTTCTTT
d_call: .; j_call: TRBJ2-2; clone_size: .; v_call: TRBV6-5; cdr3_aa: CASSYSTVNTGELFF; cdr3_nt: TGTGCCAGCAGTTACTCGACGGTTAACACCGGGGAGCTGTTTTTT
d_call: .; j_call: TRBJ1-2; clone_size: .; v_call: TRBV2; cdr3_aa: CASSRGQGGYGYTF; cdr3_nt: TGTGCCAGCAGTAGGGGCCAGGGAGGATATGGCTACACCTTC
d_call: TRBD1; j_call: TRBJ2-5; clone_size: .; v_call: TRBV5-8; cdr3_aa: CASTLLVGTGVGETQYF; cdr3_nt: TGTGCCAGCACCCTCCTTGTCGGGACAGGGGTAGGAGAGACCCAGTACTTC
d_call: .; j_call: TRBJ2-2; clone_size: .; v_call: TRBV28; cdr3_aa: CASSLRRSYTGELFF; cdr3_nt: TGTGCCAGCAGTTTAAGGCGGTCGTACACCGGGGAGCTGTTTTTT
d_call: .; j_call: TRBJ1-1; clone_size: .; v_call: TRBV6-6; cdr3_aa: CASSPGLLNTEAFF; cdr3_nt: TGTGCCAGCAGTCCGGGACTGCTGAACACTGAAGCTTTCTTT
d_call: TRBD1; j_call: TRBJ2-7; clone_size: .; v_call: TRBV5-4; cdr3_aa: CASSSPGQGSSYEQYF; cdr3_nt: TGTGCCAGCAGCTCTCCCGGACAGGGCTCCTCCTACGAGCAGTACTTC
d_call: .; j_call: TRBJ2-1; clone_size: .; v_call: TRBV6-1; cdr3_aa: CASSERGSLLYNEQFF; cdr3_nt: TGTGCCAGCAGTGAAAGGGGCAGTCTCCTCTACAATGAGCAGTTCTTC
d_call: .; j_call: TRBJ1-5; clone_size: .; v_call: TRBV19; cdr3_aa: CASSTNDLQAQHF; cdr3_nt: TGTGCCAGTAGTACCAATGACCTGCAGGCCCAGCATTTT